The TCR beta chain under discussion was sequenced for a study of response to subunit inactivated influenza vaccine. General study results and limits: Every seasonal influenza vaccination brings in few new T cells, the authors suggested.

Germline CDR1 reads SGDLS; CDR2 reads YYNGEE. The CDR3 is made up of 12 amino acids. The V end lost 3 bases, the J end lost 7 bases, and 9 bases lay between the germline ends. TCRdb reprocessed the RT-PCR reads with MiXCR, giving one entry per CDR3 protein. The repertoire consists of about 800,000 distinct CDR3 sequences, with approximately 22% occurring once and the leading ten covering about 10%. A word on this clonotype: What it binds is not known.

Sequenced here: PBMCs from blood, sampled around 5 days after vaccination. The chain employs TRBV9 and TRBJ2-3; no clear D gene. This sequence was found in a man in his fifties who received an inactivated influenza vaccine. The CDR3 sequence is CASSGDQNTQYF. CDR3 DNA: TGTGCCAGCAGCGGAGACCAAAATACGCAGTATTTT.